This T cell receptor (beta chain) was sequenced in a study of early T cells in non-severe SARS-CoV-2 infection. Findings and limits, study-wide: Missing private and CD4 specificities, VDJdb matching favored anti-spike CD8 responses.

There are a few counts of this clonotype. What it recognizes is unknown. Each cDNA molecule carried a unique molecular identifier. In TCRdb, the 5' RACE reads were re-called with MiXCR into one record per CDR3 protein. The data show around 82,000 distinct CDR3 sequences, with roughly 14% seen just once and around 0.58% held by the top ten. Sequenced: whole blood. The receptor's source is an adult who was a healthcare worker with PCR-confirmed SARS-CoV-2 infection or an uninfected control (not recorded which).

The chain's CDR3 is CASRPSGLAYNEQFF. CDR3 nucleotide sequence: TGTGCCAGTAGACCCTCGGGACTGGCCTACAATGAGCAGTTCTTC. This chain connects TRBV19 to TRBJ2-1, with D possibly TRBD2 on 6 matching bases. Germline V gene data show CDR1 as LNHDA and CDR2 as SQIVND (reference sequence). The CDR3 consists of 15 residues. V lost 6 bases and J lost 2, with 14 bases in between.